This T cell receptor (beta chain) was sequenced for a study of metastatic and nonmetastatic thyroid tumors. Across the whole study: Comparative analysis of repertoires was undertaken across blood and tumor or nodule tissue obtained from malignant and benign thyroid patients.

This clone was picked up many times. What it binds is unknown. Per the study methods: Variation in CDR3 across clinicopathological groups served as the basis for constructing a distant-metastasis classifier in papillary thyroid cancer. TCRdb re-analyzed the PCR reads through MiXCR. What appears here as the V and J calls and clone size reflects TCRdb's work, not the paper's. The sample has roughly 70,000 clones, roughly 18% seen once. Study outcomes and limitations: For both blood and tumor, malignant thyroid tumors reportedly showed significantly higher TCR beta diversity than benign nodules did.

No patient had received any treatment before thyroid surgery. The CDR3 runs to 16 residues. V trimming: 2 bases; J trimming: 7 bases; junction bases outside the gene matches: 9. Germline values: CDR1 MNHEY, CDR2 SMNVEV (reference sequence). This TCR was sampled from a female donor with papillary thyroid cancer or a benign thyroid nodule (not recorded which). Some clones in this sample may be carry-over from other donors' samples. The specimen sequenced was blood. The rearrangement links TRBV27 to TRBJ2-2; TRBD1 agrees at 8 bases. The CDR3 nucleotides are TGTGCCAGCAGTTTAGGGACAGGCGTTATTAGCGGGGAGCTGTTTTTT. Translating it yields CASSLGTGVISGELFF.